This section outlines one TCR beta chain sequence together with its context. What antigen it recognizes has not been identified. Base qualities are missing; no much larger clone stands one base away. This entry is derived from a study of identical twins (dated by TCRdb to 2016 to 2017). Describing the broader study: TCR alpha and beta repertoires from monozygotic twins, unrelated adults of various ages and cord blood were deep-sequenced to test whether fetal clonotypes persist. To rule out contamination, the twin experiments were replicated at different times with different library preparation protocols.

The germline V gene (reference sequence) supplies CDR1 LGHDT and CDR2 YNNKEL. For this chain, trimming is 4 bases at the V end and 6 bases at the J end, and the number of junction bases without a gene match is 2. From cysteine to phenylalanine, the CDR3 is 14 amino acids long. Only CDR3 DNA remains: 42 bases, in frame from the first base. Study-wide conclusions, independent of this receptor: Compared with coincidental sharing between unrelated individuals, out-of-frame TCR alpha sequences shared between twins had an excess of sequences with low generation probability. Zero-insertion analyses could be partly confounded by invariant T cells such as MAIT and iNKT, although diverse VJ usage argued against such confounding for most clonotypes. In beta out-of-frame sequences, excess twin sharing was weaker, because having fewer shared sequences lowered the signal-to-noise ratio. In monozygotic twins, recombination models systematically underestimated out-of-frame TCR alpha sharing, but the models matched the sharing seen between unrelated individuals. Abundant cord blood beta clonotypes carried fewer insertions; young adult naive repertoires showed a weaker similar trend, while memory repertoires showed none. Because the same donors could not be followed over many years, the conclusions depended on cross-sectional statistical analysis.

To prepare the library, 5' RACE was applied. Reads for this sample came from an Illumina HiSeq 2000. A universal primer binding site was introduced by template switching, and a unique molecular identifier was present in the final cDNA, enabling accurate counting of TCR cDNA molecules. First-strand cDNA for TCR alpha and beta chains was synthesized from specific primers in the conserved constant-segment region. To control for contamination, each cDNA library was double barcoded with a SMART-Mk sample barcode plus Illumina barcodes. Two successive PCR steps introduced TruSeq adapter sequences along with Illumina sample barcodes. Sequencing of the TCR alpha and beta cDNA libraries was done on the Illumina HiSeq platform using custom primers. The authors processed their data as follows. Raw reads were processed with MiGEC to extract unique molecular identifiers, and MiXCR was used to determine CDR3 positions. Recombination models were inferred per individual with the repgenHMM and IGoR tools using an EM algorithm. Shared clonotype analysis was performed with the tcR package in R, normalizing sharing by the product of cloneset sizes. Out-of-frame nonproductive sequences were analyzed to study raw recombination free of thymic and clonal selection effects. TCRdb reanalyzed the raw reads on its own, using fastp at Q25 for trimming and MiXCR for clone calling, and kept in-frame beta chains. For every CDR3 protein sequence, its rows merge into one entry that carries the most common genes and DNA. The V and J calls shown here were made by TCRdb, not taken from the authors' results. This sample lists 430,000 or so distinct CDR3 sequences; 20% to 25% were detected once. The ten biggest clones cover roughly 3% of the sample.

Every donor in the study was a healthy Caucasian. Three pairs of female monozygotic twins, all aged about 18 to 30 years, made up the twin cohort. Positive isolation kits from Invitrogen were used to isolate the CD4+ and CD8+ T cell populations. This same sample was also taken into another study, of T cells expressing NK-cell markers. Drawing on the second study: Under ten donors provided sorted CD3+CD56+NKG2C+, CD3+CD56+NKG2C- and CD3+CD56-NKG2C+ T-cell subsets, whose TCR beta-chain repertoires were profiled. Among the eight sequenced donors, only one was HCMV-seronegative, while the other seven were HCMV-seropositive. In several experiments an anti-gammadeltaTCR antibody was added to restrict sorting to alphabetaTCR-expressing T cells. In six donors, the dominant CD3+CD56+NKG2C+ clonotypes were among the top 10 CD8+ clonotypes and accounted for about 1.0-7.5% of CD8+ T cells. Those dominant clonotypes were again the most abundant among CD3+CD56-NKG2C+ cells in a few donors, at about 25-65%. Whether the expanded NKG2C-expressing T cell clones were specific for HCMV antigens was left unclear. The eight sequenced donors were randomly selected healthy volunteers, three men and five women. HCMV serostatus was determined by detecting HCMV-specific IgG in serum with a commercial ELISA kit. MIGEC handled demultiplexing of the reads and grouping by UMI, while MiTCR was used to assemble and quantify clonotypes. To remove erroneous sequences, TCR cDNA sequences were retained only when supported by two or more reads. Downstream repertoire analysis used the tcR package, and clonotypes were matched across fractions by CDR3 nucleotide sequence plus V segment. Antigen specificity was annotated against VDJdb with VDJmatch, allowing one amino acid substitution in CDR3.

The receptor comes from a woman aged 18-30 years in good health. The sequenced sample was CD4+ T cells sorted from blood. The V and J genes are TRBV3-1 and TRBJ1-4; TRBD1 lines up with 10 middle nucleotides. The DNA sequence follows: TGTGCCAGCAGCCGGACAGGGGGAGATGAAAAACTGTTTTTT. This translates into CASSRTGGDEKLFF. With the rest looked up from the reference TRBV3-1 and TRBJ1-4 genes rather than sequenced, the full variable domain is DTAVSQTPKYLVTQMGNDKSIKCEQNLGHDTMYWYKQDSKKFLKIMFSYNNKELIINETVPNRFSPKSPDKAHLNLHINSLELGDSAVYFCASSRTGGDEKLFFGSGTQLSVL.